The 10 T cell receptor beta chains given below trace back to one sample, sequenced in a study of shared clonotypes between healthy human individuals. Profiled with immunoSEQ multiplex PCR; TCRdb holds only in-frame clones, not every one. The table lists about 1 million clones, about 80% of them singletons. What was sequenced was memory CD4+ T cells sorted from blood. Described subset: CD45RA-negative fraction. These receptors all stem from a man between 18 and 35 years old in good health.

This clone has only a few counts. The rearrangement joins TRBV6-1 to TRBJ1-5; TRBD1 matches 9 bases. The CDR3 runs 14 residues. Per the germline V gene, CDR1 is MNHNS and CDR2 is SASEGT. J lost 9 bases, V lost 6 bases, and 9 bases had no gene match. This CDR3 is CASRVGDRVGPQHF. As DNA, the CDR3 is TGTGCCAGCAGGGTAGGGGACAGGGTAGGGCCCCAGCATTTT.

V is TRBV6-1 and J is TRBJ1-1; D gene uncertain. Germline V gene sequence: CDR1 MNHNS, CDR2 SASEGT. The V end lost 1 base, the J end lost 6 bases, and 12 bases lay between the germline ends. The CDR3 runs to 14 residues. The CDR3 here is CASSEGWVQAEAFF. CDR3 nucleotides: TGTGCCAGCAGTGAAGGCTGGGTTCAGGCTGAAGCTTTCTTT.

The chain recombines TRBV10-3 with TRBJ1-2; D is possibly TRBD1 (5 bases). Germline CDR1 is ENHRY and CDR2 is SYGVKD. Trimming cost V 6 bases and J 4 bases, with 9 bases left between them. CDR3 length: 12 residues. The CDR3 DNA reads TGTGCCATCAGGATGGGACCCTATGGCTACACCTTC. Its protein is CAIRMGPYGYTF.

The V and J genes are TRBV19 and TRBJ2-3; 14 bases align to TRBD2. Per the germline V gene, CDR1 is LNHDA and CDR2 is SQIVND (reference sequence). The V and J ends lost 9 bases and 4 bases, in that order; junction bases with no gene match: 6. The CDR3 extends over 15 amino acids. CDR3 sequence (DNA): TGTGCCAGCGCTAGACTAGCGGGAGGGCCAGATACGCAGTATTTT. Translation: CASARLAGGPDTQYF.

The chain combines TRBV30 with TRBJ2-2; weak D call: TRBD1 (5 bases). The germline CDR1 and CDR2 sequences are GTSNPN and SVGIG (reference sequence). V gave up 8 bases and J gave up 1 base, with 20 bases separating them. This CDR3 is built from 16 residues. CDR3 in DNA: TGTGCCGGGGCCCCCTCTTGGGCCCGGAACACCGGGGAGCTGTTTTTT. Amino acids: CAGAPSWARNTGELFF.

The gene calls are TRBV6-1 and TRBJ1-3, with unresolved D. This CDR3 is 16 amino acids long. V shed 0 bases and J shed 4 bases, with 13 bases lying between them. From germline, CDR1 is MNHNS and CDR2 SASEGT. In DNA form, the CDR3 reads TGTGCCAGCAGTGAAGCGCATCGGGGTCCCGGAAACACCATATATTTT. Its protein is CASSEAHRGPGNTIYF.

The V gene is TRBV4-1, the J gene TRBJ2-6; maybe TRBD1 (5 bases). This CDR3 region has 15 residues. Germline V gives CDR1 MGHRA, CDR2 YSYEKL. With 5 bases removed from V and 0 bases from J, the gap between germline ends came to 8 bases. The CDR3 here is CASSTDTSGANVLTF. For the CDR3, the DNA is TGCGCCAGCAGCACGGACACCTCTGGGGCCAACGTCCTGACTTTC.

The rearrangement links TRBV5-4 to TRBJ2-7, with D possibly called TRBD1 or TRBD2 (5 bases each). CDR1 SGHNT and CDR2 YYREEE come from the germline V gene (reference sequence). Trimming took 0 bases from V and 2 from J, leaving 12 bases between them. This CDR3 contains 15 residues. CDR3 protein: CASSLAGRVAYEQYF. CDR3 DNA: TGTGCCAGCAGCTTGGCAGGGCGGGTTGCCTACGAGCAGTACTTC. The whole variable domain, filled in from reference TRBV5-4 and TRBJ2-7, reads ETGVTQSPTHLIKTRGQQVTLRCSSQSGHNTVSWYQQALGQGPQFIFQYYREEENGRGNFPPRFSGLQFPNYSSELNVNALELDDSALYLCASSLAGRVAYEQYFGPGTRLTVT.

The CDR3 bases are TGTGCCAGCAGTTACTCGATTGATACGCAGTATTTT. Protein: CASSYSIDTQYF. This sequence joins TRBV6-6 and TRBJ2-3; unclear D gene. Germline V gene sequence: CDR1 MNHNY, CDR2 SVGAGI (reference sequence). V lost 0 bases and J lost 6, with 4 bases in between. The CDR3 consists of 12 residues.

This chain links TRBV6-6 with TRBJ2-5; a weak D match, TRBD2 (5 bases). V was trimmed by 5 bases and J by 2 bases, leaving 15 bases between them. The CDR3 has 15 residues. Germline V gene sequence: CDR1 MNHNY, CDR2 SVGAGI (reference sequence). CDR3 DNA: TGTGCCAGCAGTATCGGAGGAAATACTCAAGAGACCCAGTACTTC. It encodes CASSIGGNTQETQYF.